This TCR beta chain is drawn from a study of sequential checkpoint blockade in melanoma. The data were produced by immunoSEQ multiplex PCR, yet TCRdb's version contains in-frame clones alone and is incomplete. This table holds roughly 12,000 clones, about 65% found once. Specified treatment: randomized to nivolumab then ipilimumab (arm A) or the reverse (arm B). Sequences were derived from CD8+ T cells sorted from blood (inferred from file names), sampled from a patient given nivolumab and ipilimumab in sequence. This TCR came from a human donor with melanoma.

Here the CDR3 reads CASSDSRSSYEQYF. Written as DNA, the CDR3 is TGCGCCAGCAGTGATTCCAGGTCCTCCTACGAGCAGTACTTC. The chain carries TRBV10-1 and TRBJ2-7, with D hard to call. The V and J ends lost 3 bases and 0 bases respectively, with 9 bases between them. The germline V gene encodes CDR1 WNHNN and CDR2 SYGVQD (reference sequence). This CDR3 comprises 14 residues.